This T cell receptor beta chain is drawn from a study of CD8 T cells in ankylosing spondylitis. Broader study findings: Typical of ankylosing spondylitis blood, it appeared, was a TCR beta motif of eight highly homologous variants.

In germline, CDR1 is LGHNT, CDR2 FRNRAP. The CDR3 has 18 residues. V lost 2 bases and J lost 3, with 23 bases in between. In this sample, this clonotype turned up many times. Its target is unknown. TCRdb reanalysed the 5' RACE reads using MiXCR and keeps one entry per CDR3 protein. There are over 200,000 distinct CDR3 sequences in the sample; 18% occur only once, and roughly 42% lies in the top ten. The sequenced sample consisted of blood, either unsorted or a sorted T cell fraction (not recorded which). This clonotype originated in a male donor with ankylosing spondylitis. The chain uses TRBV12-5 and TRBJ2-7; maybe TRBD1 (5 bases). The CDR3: CASGLPPEAEDTFYEQYF. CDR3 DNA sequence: TGTGCTAGTGGTTTGCCCCCCGAGGCAGAGGACACCTTCTACGAGCAGTACTTC.